This TCR beta chain was sequenced during a study of human T cells and chemical hapten exposure. On the study more broadly: Patients' scalps got diphenylcyclopropenone weekly throughout the approximately 25-week study.

Noted time point: patch test 3, about 24 weeks after DPC sensitization. Treatment reported: therapeutic diphenylcyclopropenone sensitization with weekly scalp DPC. This clonotype was counted many times. The antigen is undetermined. Study-wide results and limits: After DPC sensitization, TCRs above 1 in 1000 frequency showed no change. Expanded TCR counts at PT1 went up together with patch test score, a positive correlation.

TCRdb passed the RACE reads through MiXCR, listing each CDR3 protein once. The table records about 76,000 distinct CDR3 sequences, 10% to 15% of them present only once. The CDR3 sequence is 14 residues long. Per germline, CDR1 LNHNV and CDR2 YYDKDF (reference sequence). The V and J ends lost 4 bases and 3 bases, in that order; junction bases with no gene match: 3. The V and J genes are TRBV15 and TRBJ2-5; 9 nucleotides align to TRBD2. The sequencing here drew on whole blood, taken in connection with sensitization to the hapten diphenylcyclopropenone (DPC). The clonotype comes from a woman between 50 and 59 years old with alopecia areata. Some clones in this sample may be carry-over from other donors' samples. CDR3: CATSTIAGEETQYF. In nucleotides, the CDR3 is TGTGCCACCAGCACCATAGCGGGAGAAGAGACCCAGTACTTC. Using reference TRBV15 and TRBJ2-5 for the parts outside the CDR3, the full variable domain is DAMVIQNPRYQVTQFGKPVTLSCSQTLNHNVMYWYQQKSSQAPKLLFHYYDKDFNNEADTPDNFQSRRPNTSFCFLDIRSPGLGDTAMYLCATSTIAGEETQYFGPGTRLLVL.